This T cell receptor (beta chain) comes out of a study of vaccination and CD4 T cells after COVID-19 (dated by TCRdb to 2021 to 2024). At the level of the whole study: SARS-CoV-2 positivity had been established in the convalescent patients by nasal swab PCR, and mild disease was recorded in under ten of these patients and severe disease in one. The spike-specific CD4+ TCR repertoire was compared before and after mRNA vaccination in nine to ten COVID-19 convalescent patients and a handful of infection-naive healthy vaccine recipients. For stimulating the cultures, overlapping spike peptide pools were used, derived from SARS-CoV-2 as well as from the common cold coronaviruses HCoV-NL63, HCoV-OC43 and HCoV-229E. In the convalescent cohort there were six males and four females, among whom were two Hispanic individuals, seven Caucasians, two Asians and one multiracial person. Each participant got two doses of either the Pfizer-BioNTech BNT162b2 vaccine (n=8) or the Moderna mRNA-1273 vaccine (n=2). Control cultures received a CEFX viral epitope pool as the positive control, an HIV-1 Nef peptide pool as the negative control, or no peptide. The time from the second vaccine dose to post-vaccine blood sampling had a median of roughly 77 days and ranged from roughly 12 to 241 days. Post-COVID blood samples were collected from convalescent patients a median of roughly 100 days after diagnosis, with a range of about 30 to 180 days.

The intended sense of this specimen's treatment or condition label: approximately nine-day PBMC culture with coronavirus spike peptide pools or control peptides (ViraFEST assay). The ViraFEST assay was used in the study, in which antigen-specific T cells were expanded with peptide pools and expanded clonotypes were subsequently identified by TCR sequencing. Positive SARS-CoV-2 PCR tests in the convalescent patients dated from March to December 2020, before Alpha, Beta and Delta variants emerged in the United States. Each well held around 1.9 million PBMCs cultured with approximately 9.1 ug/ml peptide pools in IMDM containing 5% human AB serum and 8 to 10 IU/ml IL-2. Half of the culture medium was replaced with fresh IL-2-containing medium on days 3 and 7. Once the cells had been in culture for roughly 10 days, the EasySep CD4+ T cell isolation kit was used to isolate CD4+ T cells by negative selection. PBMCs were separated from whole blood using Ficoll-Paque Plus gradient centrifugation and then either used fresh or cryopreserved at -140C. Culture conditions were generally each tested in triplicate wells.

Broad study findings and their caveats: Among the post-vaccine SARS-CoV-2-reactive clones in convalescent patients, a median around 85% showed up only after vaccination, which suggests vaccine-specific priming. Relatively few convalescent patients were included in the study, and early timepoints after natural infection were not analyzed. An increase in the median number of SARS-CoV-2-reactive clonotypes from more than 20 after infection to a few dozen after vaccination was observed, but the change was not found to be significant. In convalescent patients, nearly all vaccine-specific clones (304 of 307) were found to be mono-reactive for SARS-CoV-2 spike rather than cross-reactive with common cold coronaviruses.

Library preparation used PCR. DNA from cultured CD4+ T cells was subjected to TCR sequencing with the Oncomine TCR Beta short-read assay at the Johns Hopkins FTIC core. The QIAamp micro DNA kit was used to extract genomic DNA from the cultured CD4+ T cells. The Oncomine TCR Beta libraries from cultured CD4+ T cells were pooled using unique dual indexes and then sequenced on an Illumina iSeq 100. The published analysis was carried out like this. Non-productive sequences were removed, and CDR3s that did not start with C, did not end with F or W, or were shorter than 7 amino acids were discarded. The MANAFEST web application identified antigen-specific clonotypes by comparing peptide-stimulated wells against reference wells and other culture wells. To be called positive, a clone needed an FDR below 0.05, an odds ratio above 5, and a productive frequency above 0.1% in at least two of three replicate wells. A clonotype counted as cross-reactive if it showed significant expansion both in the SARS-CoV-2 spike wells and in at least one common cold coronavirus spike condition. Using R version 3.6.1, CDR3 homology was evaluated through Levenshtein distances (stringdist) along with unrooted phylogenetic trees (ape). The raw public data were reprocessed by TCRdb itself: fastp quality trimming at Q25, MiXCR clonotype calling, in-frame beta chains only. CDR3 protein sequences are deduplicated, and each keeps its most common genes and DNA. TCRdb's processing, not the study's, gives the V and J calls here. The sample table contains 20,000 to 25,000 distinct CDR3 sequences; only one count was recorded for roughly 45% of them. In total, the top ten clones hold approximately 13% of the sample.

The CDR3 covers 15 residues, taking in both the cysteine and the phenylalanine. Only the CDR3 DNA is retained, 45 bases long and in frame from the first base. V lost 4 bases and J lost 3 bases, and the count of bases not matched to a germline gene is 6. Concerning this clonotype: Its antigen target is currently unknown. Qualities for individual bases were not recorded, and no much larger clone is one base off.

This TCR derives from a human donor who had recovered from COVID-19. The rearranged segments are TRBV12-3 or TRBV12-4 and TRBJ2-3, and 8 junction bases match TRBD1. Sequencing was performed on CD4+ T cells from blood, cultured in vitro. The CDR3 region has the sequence CASSSGGFWTDTQYF. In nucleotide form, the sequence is TGTGCCAGCAGTTCAGGGGGCTTTTGGACAGATACGCAGTATTTT.